Here is one TCR beta chain with its context. The antigen this receptor binds is unknown. No much larger clone exists at a distance of one base, and base qualities are not known. This sample stems from a study of Tregs in tolerant kidney transplant recipients (dated by TCRdb to about 2019). Study-level background: Before combined kidney and bone marrow transplantation, this study identified donor-specific regulatory T cells using TCRbeta sequencing and then followed those same cells after transplant.

Genomic DNA was extracted from sorted cells with the QIAGEN DNeasy Blood and Tissue Kit for TCRbeta CDR3 sequencing. High-throughput TCRbeta CDR3 sequencing, including PCR amplification with bias correction and internal controls, was performed commercially through immunoSEQ. The authors processed their data as follows. Unique productive TCRbeta sequences were defined by CDR3 nucleotide sequence when primers matched and otherwise by CDR3 amino acid sequence together with Vbeta and Jbeta genes. Sorting error was corrected by removing sequences shared between sorted populations at a frequency ratio of 2:1 or less, and the remaining shared sequences were assigned to the higher population. Donor-reactive sequences were defined as at least 5-fold expanded in CFSE-low cells versus unstimulated cells, with frequency of at least 0.01% in CFSE-low cells. Jensen-Shannon divergence, calculated on the top 100 TCRbeta sequences ranked by frequency, was used to quantify repertoire divergence. For samples with multiple sequencing runs, sorting error was corrected separately for each run before the runs were pooled. TCRdb took this table from immuneACCESS and kept in-frame rearrangements with V and J called. Such tables lack part of the clones; where checked against another copy, unresolved V genes explain under half of the gap, and the rest is unexplained. V and J calls and clone size follow that table, whereas D and trimming were derived from the DNA. In all, the sample holds fewer than 95,000 clones, and approximately 93% of those were seen once. The top ten constitute roughly 1.7% of the sample.

Overall results and qualifications from the work: The most biologically relevant and donor-specific TCRbeta repertoire appeared to be identified by expanding Tregs with activated donor B cells. Because the PCR primers were changed over time for some patients, nucleotide-level comparison could not be performed across the samples from those patients. Biological reproducibility was not directly addressed, though technical replication error appeared minimal. In tolerant patients, the expansion of donor-specific Tregs was greater than global Treg expansion, suggesting that the expansion was antigen-driven rather than nonspecific. Because only a small number of patients were included, the study had limitations, and the results will need to be validated in larger populations as well as under other immunosuppression protocols.

Its CDR3 holds 15 amino acids, cysteine through phenylalanine. Only the CDR3 DNA stays, 45 bases, in frame from base 1. The junction shows trimming of 5 bases on V and 2 bases on J, plus 16 bases between the germline ends. From a lookup of the germline V gene (reference sequence), CDR1 and CDR2 are SEHNR and FQNEAQ. Transplants used related donors with nonmyeloablative bone marrow transplantation; mixed chimerism was transient in the human trials. Thawed PBMCs were FACS-sorted into unstimulated Tregs (CD4+CD25+CD127-), CD4+ non-Tregs (CD4+CD25-), CD4 cells and CD8 cells. The patients were several recipients of combined kidney and bone marrow transplants from the ITN036ST trial, and samples were available only from these trial subjects. Healthy control blood was separated into PBMCs by Ficoll density gradient and cryopreserved, and patient PBMCs were collected both before and after transplant.

The chain was built from TRBV7-9 and TRBJ2-7, with TRBD2 tentatively as D gene (6 bases match). The clonotype comes from a human patient who received a combined kidney and bone marrow transplant. Post transplant, some T cells may arise from the graft donor. The sample was CD4+ T cells from blood (PBMCs), taken 12 months after the transplant. Read as DNA, the sequence is TGTGCCAGCAGCGGGGACCGGACTAAGGCCTACGAGCAGTACTTC. This is translated as CASSGDRTKAYEQYF.